One and the same sample provided the 21 T cell receptor beta chains below, sequenced in a study of control samples from healthy donors and cancer patients. Generated by immunoSEQ multiplex PCR, the TCRdb table keeps only in-frame clones and is missing some. This sample has fewer than 200,000 clones, with 85% to 90% found just once. Sequenced material: blood. The receptor source for this set is a woman aged 25 to 45 in good health.

The chain uses TRBV24-1 and TRBJ1-5, with D perhaps TRBD1 (5 bases). Trimming cost V 4 bases and J 5 bases, with 11 bases left between them. The CDR3 runs 14 residues. Germline V gene sequence: CDR1 KGHDR, CDR2 SFDVKD. Here the CDR3 reads CATSDWDADQPQHF. Here the CDR3 DNA reads TGTGCCACCAGTGACTGGGACGCTGATCAGCCCCAGCATTTT.

This sequence joins TRBV30 and TRBJ1-1; TRBD1 is a possible D gene (5 bases). Trimming shortened V by 0 bases and J by 4 bases, and 12 bases separated the two germline ends. The CDR3 runs 14 residues. Per the germline V gene, CDR1 is GTSNPN and CDR2 is SVGIG (reference sequence). The CDR3 sequence: CAWSVLRGGTEAFF. DNA of the CDR3: TGTGCCTGGAGTGTACTAAGGGGAGGCACTGAAGCTTTCTTT.

The chain joins TRBV11-3 to TRBJ2-3, with TRBD1 matching 9 bases. Germline values: CDR1 SGHNT, CDR2 YENEEA. Unmatched junction bases numbered 7, after V lost 5 bases and J lost 4 bases. The CDR3 loop spans 15 amino acids. CDR3 amino acids: CASSPGQGFADTQYF. The CDR3 bases are TGTGCCAGCAGCCCTGGACAGGGGTTCGCAGATACGCAGTATTTT.

The chain is built from TRBV7-9 and TRBJ2-7; D gene ambiguous. This CDR3 comprises 15 residues. The V and J ends lost 5 bases and 1 base respectively, with 15 bases between them. Per germline, CDR1 SEHNR and CDR2 FQNEAQ (reference sequence). CDR3: CASSSDRTSSYEQYV. CDR3 in DNA: TGTGCCAGCAGCAGCGACCGCACCTCTTCCTACGAGCAGTACGTC.

This chain joins TRBV4-2 and TRBJ2-3; D possibly corresponds to TRBD1 (5 bases). V lost 0 bases, J lost 6 bases, and 13 bases lay in between. This CDR3 is built from 15 residues. Germline V gene sequence: CDR1 LGHNA, CDR2 YNFKEQ. The CDR3 DNA reads TGTGCCAGCAGCCAAGATGGGGCTAGTCCTGATACGCAGTATTTT. This sequence encodes CASSQDGASPDTQYF.

This clone was found a few times. Other DNA sequences in this specimen translate into the identical CDR3. This chain links TRBV2 with TRBJ2-4; the D is unclear. Germline values: CDR1 SNHLY, CDR2 FYNNEI. V was clipped by 3 bases and J by 0 bases, with 3 bases between them. The CDR3 length is 13 residues. This CDR3 is CASSDLAKNIQYF. For the CDR3, the DNA is TGTGCCAGCAGTGACCTAGCCAAAAACATTCAGTACTTC.

The rearrangement uses TRBV2 and TRBJ1-6; D uncertain. Trimming cost V 3 bases and J 7 bases, with 13 bases left between them. Germline CDR1 reads SNHLY; CDR2 reads FYNNEI. The CDR3 loop spans 15 amino acids. The CDR3 DNA reads TGTGCCAGCAGTGAGATAACGGGGAAGAATTCACCCCTCCACTTT. It codes for CASSEITGKNSPLHF. Variable domain in full (rest from reference TRBV2 and TRBJ1-6): EPEVTQTPSHQVTQMGQEVILRCVPISNHLYFYWYRQILGQKVEFLVSFYNNEISEKSEIFDDQFSVERPDGSNFTLKIRSTKLEDSAMYFCASSEITGKNSPLHFGNGTRLTVT.

The chain carries TRBV19 and TRBJ1-4, with D hard to call. The CDR3 extends over 15 amino acids. The V and J ends lost 0 bases and 2 bases respectively, with 7 bases between them. Germline V gene data show CDR1 as LNHDA and CDR2 as SQIVND (reference sequence). Written as DNA, the CDR3 is TGTGCCAGTAGTATAGAAAAGGGCACTAATGAAAAACTGTTTTTT. As protein: CASSIEKGTNEKLFF.

This clone was seen a few times. This chain links TRBV21-1 with TRBJ1-3; TRBD1, as called in the table, went unchecked against the DNA. TRBV21-1 is a listed pseudogene. CDR3 length: 18 amino acids. Here the CDR3 DNA reads TGTGCCAGCAGCGAAGCGGAGCACAGGGTACTAGTTGGAAACACCATATATTTT. Translated, it gives CASSEAEHRVLVGNTIYF.

J is TRBJ1-2 and V is TRBV7-2; TRBD1 might be the D (6 bases). V was pared by 2 bases and J by 3 bases, with 7 bases between. Germline V gives CDR1 SGHTA, CDR2 FQGNSA. The CDR3 length is 13 residues. CDR3 in amino acids: CASSLKGDYGYTF. CDR3 DNA sequence: TGTGCCAGCAGCTTAAAGGGGGACTATGGCTACACCTTC.

The rearrangement links TRBV28 to TRBJ1-1; D gene ambiguous. CDR1 MDHEN and CDR2 SYDVKM come from the germline V gene. V was clipped by 6 bases and J by 0 bases, with 11 bases between them. The CDR3 has 14 amino acids. CDR3 DNA: TGTGCCAGCAGCTCTAACCCCCTGAACACTGAAGCTTTCTTT. Residues: CASSSNPLNTEAFF.

V and J are TRBV5-1 and TRBJ1-1; D is possibly TRBD1 (5 bases). With 9 bases removed from V and 3 bases from J, the gap between germline ends came to 24 bases. Germline V gene data show CDR1 as SGHRS and CDR2 as YFSETQ. This CDR3 spans 16 amino acids. The CDR3 region has the DNA TGCGCCACCCAGCTTATGGGGGGGTATTCGCACACTGAAGCTTTCTTT. The encoded protein is CATQLMGGYSHTEAFF.

V gene TRBV5-6 combines with J gene TRBJ1-5, with a weak D call TRBD1 (5 bases). V was cut by 4 bases and J by 1 base, with 15 bases left in between. CDR1 is SGHDT, CDR2 YYEEEE, per germline. The length of the CDR3 is 16 residues. This CDR3 reads CASSGLRDRSNQPQHF. CDR3 DNA sequence: TGTGCCAGCAGCGGCCTCCGGGACCGCAGCAATCAGCCCCAGCATTTT.

V gene TRBV4-1 combines with J gene TRBJ2-5; 11 bases fit TRBD2. The CDR3 has 16 residues. The germline V gene encodes CDR1 MGHRA and CDR2 YSYEKL. V lost 2 bases and J lost 3; bases outside the gene matches: 5. The DNA of the CDR3 is TGCGCCAGCAGCCAAAGGGGTAGCGGGGGGGAAGAGACCCAGTACTTC. Translated: CASSQRGSGGEETQYF.

The rearrangement links TRBV4-1 to TRBJ2-3; 10 bases line up with TRBD2. Germline loops: CDR1 MGHRA, CDR2 YSYEKL. The CDR3 covers 17 residues. The V gene end was trimmed by 0 bases and the J gene end by 1 base; junction bases not matched to a gene: 4. The CDR3 loop is CASSQDPSGRGTDTQYF. Here the CDR3 DNA reads TGCGCCAGCAGCCAAGATCCTAGCGGGAGAGGCACAGATACGCAGTATTTT.

V gene TRBV12-3 or TRBV12-4 combines with J gene TRBJ1-6; no definite D call. The CDR3 contains 12 residues. V was shortened by 6 bases and J by 4 bases, with 4 bases between the two germline ends. CDR3 DNA sequence: TGTGCCAGCAGGACATATAATTCACCCCTCCACTTT. Amino acids: CASRTYNSPLHF.

The chain carries TRBV10-3 and TRBJ2-6, with 8 bases lining up with TRBD2. V lost 6 bases, J lost 2 bases, and 3 bases stayed unmatched. The CDR3 is 15 residues long. From germline, CDR1 is ENHRY and CDR2 SYGVKD. CDR3 loop: CAISRGGAGANVLTF. CDR3 in DNA: TGTGCCATCAGCCGGGGGGGGGCTGGGGCCAACGTCCTGACTTTC.

The chain joins TRBV4-2 to TRBJ1-1; D uncertain. V gave up 1 base and J gave up 1 base, with 10 bases separating them. Germline CDR1 and CDR2: LGHNA and YNFKEQ. The length of the CDR3 is 15 residues. The CDR3 sequence: CASSQVVKRNTEAFF. In DNA, the CDR3 is TGTGCCAGCAGCCAAGTAGTAAAGCGGAACACTGAAGCTTTCTTT.

The gene calls are TRBV11-2 and TRBJ2-5; D unclear. V gave up 5 bases and J gave up 4 bases, with 14 bases separating them. CDR3 length: 14 amino acids. Germline CDR1 and CDR2: SGHAT and FQNNGV. This CDR3 is CASSRGSVLETQYF. CDR3 sequence (DNA): TGTGCCAGCAGCCGTGGAAGCGTTCTAGAGACCCAGTACTTC.

The chain carries TRBV15 and TRBJ1-6; the D gene is possibly TRBD1 (6 bases). There are 16 residues in the CDR3. From germline, CDR1 is LNHNV and CDR2 YYDKDF (reference sequence). V was trimmed by 0 bases and J by 4 bases, leaving 10 bases between them. The CDR3 region is CATSRDRTAYNSPLHF. The CDR3, as DNA: TGTGCCACCAGCAGAGATAGGACAGCGTATAATTCACCCCTCCACTTT.

The chain employs TRBV4-1 and TRBJ2-7, with D perhaps TRBD1 or TRBD2 (5 bases each). CDR1 is MGHRA, CDR2 YSYEKL, per germline. This CDR3 has 16 residues. Between the trimmed V and J ends, which lost 6 bases and 0 bases, there was a span of 18 bases. The CDR3 DNA sequence: TGCGCCAGCAGACCCCTTCCGGGACCTCTCTCCTACGAGCAGTACTTC. This codes for CASRPLPGPLSYEQYF.